This T cell receptor (beta chain) was identified in a study of shared clonotypes between healthy human individuals. General study points: In a handful of donors, around 5.5% of naive CD4 clonotypes appeared in common. Generation of non-shared clonotypes was less probable than generation of clonotypes shared by all four donors. Only blood was sampled; tissue repertoires likely differ.

Turning to this clone: Its antigen is not known. Other DNA variants within this sample encode the same CDR3.

CD45RO negativity and positive selection for CCR7 defined naive CD8 cells, a population that excluded terminally differentiated effector memory CD45RA+ cells. Clones were read by immunoSEQ multiplex PCR, and TCRdb kept only the in-frame ones, dropping some. The table records around 1,900,000 clones, over 85% of them present only once. The sequence was obtained from a man between 18 and 35 years old in good health. Some clones in this sample may be carry-over from other donors' samples. Sequenced: naive CD8+ T cells from PBMCs.

The CDR3 nucleotides read TGTGCCAGCAGCGGGACAGGCCGCACAGATACGCAGTATTTT. The encoded protein is CASSGTGRTDTQYF. This chain joins TRBV9 and TRBJ2-3; TRBD1 agrees at 7 bases. The germline V gene has CDR1 SGDLS and CDR2 YYNGEE. Trimming took 3 bases from V and 1 from J; bases not matched to a gene: 2. The CDR3 sequence is 14 residues long. Together with reference TRBV9 and TRBJ2-3, the CDR3 gives the full variable domain: DSGVTQTPKHLITATGQRVTLRCSPRSGDLSVYWYQQSLDQGLQFLIQYYNGEERAKGNILERFSAQQFPDLHSELNLSSLELGDSALYFCASSGTGRTDTQYFGPGTRLTVL.